What follows are 2 T cell receptor beta chains derived from one specimen sequenced in a study of neurological immune-mediated disorders. TCRdb passed the 5' RACE reads through MiXCR, listing each CDR3 protein once. The sample has 50,000 or so distinct CDR3 sequences; approximately 3.8% are singletons. The specimen sequenced was PBMCs. The receptors derive from a man in his thirties or forties with multiple sclerosis.

This clonotype was found a few times. The gene calls are TRBV14 and TRBJ2-7, with D possibly matching TRBD2 (6 bases). Germline-derived CDR1 and CDR2 are SGHDN and FVKESK. V dropped 6 bases and J dropped 0 bases, with 12 bases sitting between them. This CDR3 has 14 residues. The CDR3 DNA follows: TGTGCCAGCAGGAACACCGGGAGCTCCTACGAGCAGTACTTC. This translates into CASRNTGSSYEQYF.

In its sample, this clonotype was seen many times. V and J are TRBV20-1 and TRBJ2-1; 8 bases fit TRBD1. V gave up 0 bases and J gave up 8 bases; unmatched junction bases: 6. CDR1 is DFQATT, CDR2 SNEGSKA, per germline (reference sequence). The CDR3 runs to 14 residues. The CDR3 nucleotides are TGCAGTGCTAGAGACCCAGGGGGCAAACATGAGCAGTTCTTC. Encoded protein: CSARDPGGKHEQFF.